In its sample, the clone carrying this TCR beta chain was seen many times. From germline, CDR1 is MDHEN and CDR2 SYDVKM. The CDR3 spans 18 residues. The V end lost 4 bases, the J end lost 0 bases, and 19 bases lay between the germline ends. TCRdb passed the 5' RACE reads through MiXCR, listing each CDR3 protein once. Counted here are about 570,000 distinct CDR3 sequences, approximately 10% occurring once; the ten biggest clones make up 2.5% to 3%. The data are from a study of identical twins. This sample also appeared in a second study, on yellow fever vaccine responses in identical twins.

The chain couples TRBV28 to TRBJ1-5, with unresolved D. This TCR was sampled from a woman between 18 and 29 years old in good health. The sample consisted of PBMCs. The CDR3 region has the DNA TGTGCCAGCAGTTCCCTCCCCCCCAGCCGCTATAGCAATCAGCCCCAGCATTTT. Protein sequence: CASSSLPPSRYSNQPQHF.